One and the same sample provided the 29 T cell receptor beta chains below, sequenced in a study of blood T cell repertoires in COVID-19. The assay was immunoSEQ multiplex PCR, and TCRdb's table has in-frame clones only and misses some. In the table there are around 200,000 clones, 80% to 90% of which are singletons. The material sequenced was peripheral blood. Receptor source: a man aged 35-49 years with active or convalescent COVID-19.

The chain is built from TRBV13 and TRBJ1-4; D may be TRBD1 (6 bases). This CDR3 spans 17 amino acids. Trimming removed 4 bases from V and 0 bases from J, with 15 bases in between. The germline V gene encodes CDR1 PRHDT and CDR2 FYEKMQ (reference sequence). For the CDR3, the DNA is TGTGCCAGCAGCTCACAAAGGGGGGGGTCAACTAATGAAAAACTGTTTTTT. Amino acid sequence: CASSSQRGGSTNEKLFF.

The CDR3 protein is CASRTGAEAFF. The CDR3 DNA sequence: TGTGCCAGCAGGACAGGGGCTGAAGCTTTCTTT. V and J are TRBV12-3 or TRBV12-4 and TRBJ1-1, with 8 bases identical to TRBD1. This CDR3 is built from 11 residues. The V gene end was trimmed by 6 bases and the J gene end by 6 bases; junction bases not matched to a gene: 0.

V is TRBV10-3 and J is TRBJ1-5; a possible D gene is TRBD1 (5 bases). The CDR3 spans 14 residues. Trimming stripped 2 bases from V and 7 bases from J, with 12 bases between. Germline CDR1 reads ENHRY; CDR2 reads SYGVKD. CDR3 nucleotide sequence: TGTGCCATCAGTGAGGGGGGGTCACGGCAGCCCCAGCATTTT. It yields the protein CAISEGGSRQPQHF.

This chain joins TRBV19 and TRBJ1-4; D remains unclear. The germline V and J ends were trimmed by 5 bases and 1 base, with 11 bases remaining between them. This CDR3 comprises 15 residues. Germline assignment: CDR1 LNHDA and CDR2 SQIVND (reference sequence). The CDR3 DNA follows: TGTGCCAGTAGTGCCGGACTGAGAACTAATGAAAAACTGTTTTTT. Residues: CASSAGLRTNEKLFF.

Details on this clone: Other DNA sequences within the sample encode an identical CDR3. This chain's CDR3 is CASSFSGGNTIYF. CDR3 nucleotide sequence: TGTGCCAGCAGTTTTTCGGGGGGAAACACCATATATTTT. This chain connects TRBV12-3 or TRBV12-4 to TRBJ1-3; D remains unclear. The V end was cut by 3 bases, the J end by 4 bases, with 7 bases between. The CDR3 has 13 residues.

This clone has just a few counts. This chain uses TRBV20-1 with TRBJ1-5; weak D call: TRBD1 (6 bases). V was pared by 3 bases and J by 2 bases, with 14 bases between. CDR3 size: 15 residues. In germline, CDR1 is DFQATT, CDR2 SNEGSKA (reference sequence). CDR3 residues: CSASVRGRGNQPQHF. The CDR3 DNA is TGCAGTGCTAGTGTCAGGGGACGTGGCAATCAGCCCCAGCATTTT.

The J gene is TRBJ2-5, the V gene TRBV9, with a weak D call TRBD2 (5 bases). The germline CDR1 and CDR2 sequences are SGDLS and YYNGEE. The CDR3 spans 14 residues. V dropped 4 bases and J dropped 7 bases, with 17 bases sitting between them. CDR3 bases: TGTGCCAGCAGCCCCAGCGGTACCCGAGGGACCCAGTACTTC. Amino acid sequence: CASSPSGTRGTQYF.

J is TRBJ1-2 and V is TRBV12-3 or TRBV12-4; 9 nucleotides align to TRBD1. This CDR3 is built from 13 residues. V dropped 5 bases and J dropped 5; count of bases not matched to a gene: 3. The CDR3 protein is CASSSDRGYGYTF. The CDR3 coding sequence is TGTGCCAGCAGTAGCGACAGGGGGTATGGCTACACCTTC.

Worth noting for this clone: The junction shows a germline mismatch at one end, possibly a read error. The rearrangement joins TRBV28 to TRBJ1-2; 12 bases line up with TRBD1. The CDR3 is 12 residues long. Germline-derived CDR1 and CDR2 are MDHEN and SYDVKM. CDR3 coding DNA: TGTGCCAGCAGTCAGGGACAGGGGGCCCTCATCTTC. Amino acids: CASSQGQGALIF.

The chain links TRBV12-3 or TRBV12-4 to TRBJ1-1; a possible D gene is TRBD1 (5 bases). V was clipped by 2 bases and J by 10 bases, with 11 bases between them. There are 12 residues in the CDR3. The CDR3 coding sequence is TGTGCCAGCAGTTTAATCGGACAAGGAGCTTTCTTT. It specifies CASSLIGQGAFF.

CDR3 in DNA: TGCGCCAGCAGCCCTGAAGGGCGGCACCGGGGAGAGCTGTTTTTT. It translates to CASSPEGRHRGELFF. The gene calls are TRBV5-1 and TRBJ2-2, with D possibly TRBD2 on 5 matching bases. This CDR3 region has 15 residues. Trimming left V 4 bases short and J 11 bases short, with 21 bases between. Germline V gene sequence: CDR1 SGHRS, CDR2 YFSETQ.

The CDR3: CASSIEWASGAPQETQYF. The CDR3 nucleotides read TGTGCCAGTAGTATAGAGTGGGCTAGCGGGGCTCCACAAGAGACCCAGTACTTC. The chain carries TRBV19 and TRBJ2-5; the match to TRBD2 covers 9 bases. This CDR3 comprises 18 residues. From germline, CDR1 is LNHDA and CDR2 SQIVND (reference sequence). V lost 0 bases, J lost 2 bases, and 10 bases stayed unmatched.

This chain's CDR3 is CSVEATGHHEQYF. As DNA, the CDR3 is TGCAGCGTTGAAGCCACAGGGCACCACGAGCAGTACTTC. This sequence joins TRBV29-1 and TRBJ2-7; TRBD1 is a possible D gene (6 bases). Germline-derived CDR1 and CDR2 are SQVTM and ANQGSEA. CDR3 length equals 13 residues. V shed 1 base and J shed 5 bases, with 12 bases lying between them.

The J gene is TRBJ1-4, the V gene TRBV4-1; TRBD1 aligns across 8 bases. This CDR3 spans 15 amino acids. Germline V gene lookup returns CDR1 MGHRA and CDR2 YSYEKL. The J segment lost 5 bases and the V segment lost 4 bases, leaving 6 bases of the junction unmatched. The CDR3 reads CASSLSDRANEKLFF. The CDR3 bases are TGCGCCAGCAGCCTCTCGGACAGGGCAAATGAAAAACTGTTTTTT.

The J gene is TRBJ2-7, the V gene TRBV7-6; D may be TRBD2 (6 bases). The CDR3 extends over 15 amino acids. Germline CDR1 SGHVS, CDR2 FNYEAQ. Trimming removed 4 bases at V and 0 bases at J, with 13 bases between. The CDR3 region is CASSSGDSSSYEQYF. The CDR3 coding sequence is TGTGCCAGCAGCTCGGGAGACAGTAGCTCCTACGAGCAGTACTTC.

The V call is TRBV19, the J call TRBJ1-5, with TRBD1 identical over 8 bases. Germline lookup yields CDR1 LNHDA and CDR2 SQIVND (reference sequence). CDR3 size: 15 residues. Unmatched junction bases numbered 3, after V lost 3 bases and J lost 2 bases. CDR3 in amino acids: CASSMAGQGNQPQHF. In DNA form, the CDR3 reads TGTGCCAGTAGTATGGCGGGACAGGGCAATCAGCCCCAGCATTTT.

This chain connects TRBV5-5 to TRBJ1-3; possible D gene TRBD1, 5 bases. This CDR3 has 15 residues. Germline V gene lookup returns CDR1 SGHKS and CDR2 YYEKEE (reference sequence). Trimming removed 0 bases from V and 5 bases from J, with 12 bases in between. For the CDR3, the DNA is TGTGCCAGCAGCTTGGACCCAGGGATACGAAACACCATATATTTT. Its translation: CASSLDPGIRNTIYF.

The gene calls are TRBV28 and TRBJ1-5, with D possibly being TRBD1 (6 bases). Trimming left V 6 bases short and J 4 bases short, with 19 bases between. CDR1 and CDR2 from the germline V gene are MDHEN and SYDVKM. There are 16 residues in the CDR3. CDR3 residues: CASSVKTGTPNQPQHF. CDR3 bases: TGTGCCAGCAGCGTCAAAACCGGGACACCGAATCAGCCCCAGCATTTT.

This clone was picked up one time. The J gene is TRBJ1-2, the V gene TRBV2; 8 nucleotides match TRBD1. Germline assignment: CDR1 SNHLY and CDR2 FYNNEI. This CDR3 contains 13 residues. J lost 7 bases, V lost 4 bases, and 5 bases had no gene match. In nucleotides, the CDR3 is TGTGCCAGCAGTGGGACAGGGACTGGTGGCTACACCTTC. Translated: CASSGTGTGGYTF.

The rearrangement uses TRBV5-6 and TRBJ2-5; 7 bases match TRBD1. Germline trimming cut 4 bases from V and 3 bases from J; bases unmatched to any gene: 9. CDR3 length: 15 residues. Per the germline V gene, CDR1 is SGHDT and CDR2 is YYEEEE. The CDR3 nucleotides are TGTGCCAGCAGCAGCTTAAAAACAGGGGAAGAGACCCAGTACTTC. This translates into CASSSLKTGEETQYF. The full variable domain, with the rest looked up from reference TRBV5-6 and TRBJ2-5, is DAGVTQSPTHLIKTRGQQVTLRCSPKSGHDTVSWYQQALGQGPQFIFQYYEEEERQRGNFPDRFSGHQFPNYSSELNVNALLLGDSALYLCASSSLKTGEETQYFGPGTRLLVL.

This clone has just a few counts. The chain employs TRBV14 and TRBJ2-3; possibly TRBD2 for D (5 bases). The CDR3 extends over 14 amino acids. The V gene lost 1 base and the J gene lost 7 bases, with 12 bases spanning the gap. Germline CDR1 reads SGHDN; CDR2 reads FVKESK. CDR3 amino acids: CASSQVVGSYTQYF. In DNA, the CDR3 is TGTGCCAGCAGCCAAGTAGTGGGGAGCTATACGCAGTATTTT.

Concerning this clone: This sample includes further DNA sequences coding for the same CDR3. V and J are TRBV7-9 and TRBJ2-2; D remains unclear. The germline gives CDR1 SEHNR, CDR2 FQNEAQ (reference sequence). The CDR3 runs 13 residues. V lost 4 bases to trimming and J lost 5 bases, with 8 bases between them. CDR3 sequence: CASSSAGTGELFF. The CDR3 coding sequence is TGTGCCAGCAGCTCCGCCGGTACCGGGGAGCTGTTTTTT. The complete variable domain, with remaining parts taken from reference TRBV7-9 and TRBJ2-2, reads DTGVSQNPRHKITKRGQNVTFRCDPISEHNRLYWYRQTLGQGPEFLTYFQNEAQLEKSRLLSDRFSAERPKGSFSTLEIQRTEQGDSAMYLCASSSAGTGELFFGEGSRLTVL.

V gene TRBV6-5 combines with J gene TRBJ1-1; 7 bases line up with TRBD1. The germline CDR1 and CDR2 sequences are MNHEY and SVGAGI. J gave up 1 base and V 6 bases, and 8 bases lay outside the gene matches. CDR3 length: 15 amino acids. In DNA, the CDR3 is TGTGCCAGCAGCAGACAGGGAACTTGGAACACTGAAGCTTTCTTT. Its protein is CASSRQGTWNTEAFF.

This chain links TRBV6-2 or TRBV6-3 with TRBJ1-1; unclear D gene. The CDR3 spans 13 residues. With 6 bases removed from V and 4 bases from J, the gap between germline ends came to 12 bases. Germline values: CDR1 MNHEY, CDR2 SVGEGT. The DNA of the CDR3 is TGTGCCAGCAGCCGAAGAGTAGCCACTGAAGCTTTCTTT. Its protein is CASSRRVATEAFF.

Concerning this clone itself: The same CDR3 is also encoded by other DNA sequences in this sample. J is TRBJ1-2 and V is TRBV4-1; no reliable D call. The V gene's germline CDR1 is MGHRA and CDR2 YSYEKL. Trimming stripped 0 bases from V and 5 bases from J, with 7 bases between. This CDR3 has 13 residues. The DNA for the CDR3 is TGCGCCAGCAGCCAAGATGGCCCGTATGGCTACACCTTC. It translates to CASSQDGPYGYTF.

This clone was counted once. The chain has TRBV9 and TRBJ2-1; TRBD2 matches 10 bases. V trimming: 3 bases; J trimming: 0 bases; junction bases outside the gene matches: 6. The CDR3 spans 17 residues. Looked up from germline, CDR1 is SGDLS and CDR2 is YYNGEE. CDR3 bases: TGTGCCAGCAGCGGAGGGACTAGCGCATTCTCCTACAATGAGCAGTTCTTC. Its translation: CASSGGTSAFSYNEQFF.

The rearrangement uses TRBV27 and TRBJ1-2, with D possibly being TRBD1 (6 bases). Trimming removed 6 bases at V and 3 bases at J, with 17 bases between. Germline-derived CDR1 and CDR2 are MNHEY and SMNVEV (reference sequence). The CDR3 contains 15 residues. CDR3 region: CASRPRTGGDYGYTF. CDR3 bases: TGTGCCAGCAGACCTCGGACGGGGGGCGACTATGGCTACACCTTC.

This clone is categorized as medium-sized (0.01 to 0.1%). The chain links TRBV5-1 to TRBJ2-3, with D maybe TRBD1 (6 bases). Germline CDR1 and CDR2: SGHRS and YFSETQ. CDR3 length: 16 residues. Deletions cut 0 bases from V and 3 bases from J, with 14 bases between. The CDR3 nucleotides are TGCGCCAGCAGCTTGGCCGTACAGGGCGGTACAGATACGCAGTATTTT. Translating it yields CASSLAVQGGTDTQYF.

DNA for the CDR3: TGTGCCAGCAGCTTAGGGAGGTTTGGTATCCCCGGGGAGCTGTTTTTT. It yields the protein CASSLGRFGIPGELFF. The chain employs TRBV7-9 and TRBJ2-2, with D tentatively TRBD2 (5 bases). Germline CDR1 is SEHNR and CDR2 is FQNEAQ (reference sequence). The CDR3 loop spans 16 amino acids. Between the trimmed V and J ends, which lost 1 base and 6 bases, there was a span of 15 bases.